This section outlines one TCR beta chain sequence together with its context. Its matching antigen is unknown. This sample stems from a study of cytomegalovirus exposure and HLA in healthy donors. Study-wide results and caveats: The study labeled 150 to 200 TCR beta chains cytomegalovirus-associated.

This CDR3 comprises 15 residues. Germline CDR1 SGHTA, CDR2 FQGNSA. V dropped 1 base and J dropped 5; count of bases not matched to a gene: 5. The PCR was carried out with 60 Vbeta primers and 13 Jbeta primers. TCRdb's copy holds only in-frame clones and misses some; the assay was immunoSEQ multiplex PCR. Counted here are about 110,000 clones, just over 75% occurring once; the ten biggest clones make up 8.2%. V gene TRBV7-2 combines with J gene TRBJ2-5; TRBD1 matches at 9 bases. The sample consisted of PBMCs. The sequence was collected from a man in his forties in good health and CMV-seropositive. The CDR3 protein is CASSLGDRVAETQYF. In nucleotides, the CDR3 is TGTGCCAGCAGCTTAGGGGACAGGGTAGCTGAGACCCAGTACTTC.